This T cell receptor (beta chain) came from a study of beta chain features in type 1 diabetes. The study's findings and limits: Among patients, naive, central memory and Treg TCRB repertoires appeared more similar than among healthy donors. Within each of all four CD4+ subsets, Type 1 diabetes patients had TCRB CDR3s that were moderately but significantly shorter.

Reverse transcription of all isolated RNA meant that expressed TCRB transcripts were sequenced. The table came from immunoSEQ multiplex PCR; TCRdb's copy has only in-frame clones and leaves some out. The table records approximately 40,000 clones, approximately 49% of them present only once. Worth noting for this clone: Its specificity is not known.

The TCR was taken from a woman aged 25 to 39 in good health. Specimen: stem cell memory CD4+ T cells from blood.

CDR3: CASSQGGGRRKSEQFF. The CDR3 nucleotides read TGCGCCAGCAGCCAAGGCGGCGGGAGGAGGAAGAGTGAGCAGTTCTTC. V is TRBV4-3 and J is TRBJ2-1, with 8 bases fitting TRBD2. The J segment lost 9 bases and the V segment lost 1 base, leaving 11 bases of the junction unmatched. The CDR3 runs to 16 residues. Germline assignment: CDR1 LGHNA and CDR2 YSLEER.